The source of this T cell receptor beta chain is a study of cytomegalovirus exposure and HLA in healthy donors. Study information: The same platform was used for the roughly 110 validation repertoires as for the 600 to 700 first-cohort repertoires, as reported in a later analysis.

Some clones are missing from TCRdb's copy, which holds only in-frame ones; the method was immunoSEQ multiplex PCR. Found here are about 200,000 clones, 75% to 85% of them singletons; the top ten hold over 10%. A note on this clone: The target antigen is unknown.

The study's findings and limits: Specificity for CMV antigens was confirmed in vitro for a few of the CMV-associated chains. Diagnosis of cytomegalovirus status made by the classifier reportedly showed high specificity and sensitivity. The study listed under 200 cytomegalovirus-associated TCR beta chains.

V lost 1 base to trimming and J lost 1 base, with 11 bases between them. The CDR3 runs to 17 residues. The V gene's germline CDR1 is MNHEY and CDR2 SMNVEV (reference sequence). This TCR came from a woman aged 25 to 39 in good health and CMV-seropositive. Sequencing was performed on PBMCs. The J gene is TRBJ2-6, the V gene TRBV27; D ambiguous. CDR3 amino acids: CASSLFPGLSGANVLTF. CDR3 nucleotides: TGTGCCAGCAGTTTATTTCCCGGTCTTTCTGGGGCCAACGTCCTGACTTTC.